This T cell receptor beta chain came from a study of breast tumors, draining lymph nodes, adjacent tissues. This clonotype was seen more than once but under ten times. V was trimmed by 3 bases and J by 7 bases, leaving 6 bases between them. CDR1 SEHNR and CDR2 FQNEAQ come from the germline V gene (reference sequence). This CDR3 has 11 residues. The lymph nodes were axillary draining lymph nodes from breast cancer patients. TCRdb re-called the multiplex PCR reads through MiXCR, storing one row per CDR3 protein. The table has 85,000 to 130,000 distinct CDR3 sequences, around 20% seen once; the top ten hold around 1.3%.

The sequence derives from a female donor with breast cancer. Some clones in this sample may be carry-over from other donors' samples. The chain couples TRBV7-9 to TRBJ1-1; D gene ambiguous. The sample was axillary lymph node tissue. CDR3 sequence (DNA): TGTGCCAGCAGCTTGGAATATGAAGCTTTCTTT. This encodes CASSLEYEAFF.